This T cell receptor beta chain was found in a study of shared clonotypes between healthy human individuals. Study context: Every donor yielded three CD4 naive, three CD4 memory, two CD8 naive and one CD8 memory plate.

Nashville, Tennessee was home to all donors, each a Caucasian adult. Here immunoSEQ multiplex PCR was the method, and the copy in TCRdb shows in-frame clones only, minus some. The sample comprises millions of clones, 85% to 95% of which are singletons, and under 0.15% rests with the top ten. This clone appeared a single time. The antigen is unknown. Study-wide findings and caveats: Though the depth was large, rarefaction showed that sorted-subset sequencing was incomplete.

The specimen was naive CD4+ T cells sorted from blood. Described subset: CD45RA+ positively selected. The TCR comes from a man in his late teens or twenties in good health.

The CDR3 spells CASSIKGYTGELFF. In DNA, the CDR3 is TGTGCCAGTAGTATAAAAGGGTACACCGGGGAGCTGTTTTTT. This chain joins TRBV19 and TRBJ2-2, with no clear D. Trimming stripped 2 bases from V and 3 bases from J, with 7 bases between. CDR1 and CDR2 (germline): LNHDA, SQIVND (reference sequence). This CDR3 has 14 residues.